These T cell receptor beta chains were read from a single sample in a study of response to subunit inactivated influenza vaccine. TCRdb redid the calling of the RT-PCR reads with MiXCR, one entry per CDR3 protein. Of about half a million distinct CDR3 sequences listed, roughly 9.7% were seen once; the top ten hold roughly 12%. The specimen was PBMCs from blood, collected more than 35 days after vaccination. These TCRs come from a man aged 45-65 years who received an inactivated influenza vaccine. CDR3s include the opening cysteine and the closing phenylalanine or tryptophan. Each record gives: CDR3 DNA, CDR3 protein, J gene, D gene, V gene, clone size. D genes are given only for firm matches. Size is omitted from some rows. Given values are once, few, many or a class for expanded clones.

cdr3_nt: TGCAGTGCTAGAGATATACCGGGACAGGGAGGCACTGAAGCTTTCTTT
cdr3_aa: CSARDIPGQGGTEAFF
j_call: TRBJ1-1
d_call: TRBD1
v_call: TRBV20-1
clone_size: many

cdr3_nt: TGTGCCAGCAGCTCCCTCCTGGGGGGGCGCAGAACAGATACGCAGTATTTT
cdr3_aa: CASSSLLGGRRTDTQYF
j_call: TRBJ2-3
d_call: .
v_call: TRBV11-2
clone_size: .

cdr3_nt: TGTGCCAGCAGAAGGACAGGCCCGAACACCGGGGAGCTGTTTTTT
cdr3_aa: CASRRTGPNTGELFF
j_call: TRBJ2-2
d_call: TRBD1
v_call: TRBV5-5
clone_size: .

cdr3_nt: TGCGCCAGCAGCTTGGCCAGGGGGAACACTGAAGCTTTCTTT
cdr3_aa: CASSLARGNTEAFF
j_call: TRBJ1-1
d_call: .
v_call: TRBV5-1
clone_size: many

cdr3_nt: TGCGCCAGCAGCTTGGGAGACACCTTGGGCAACTATGGCTACACCTTC
cdr3_aa: CASSLGDTLGNYGYTF
j_call: TRBJ1-2
d_call: .
v_call: TRBV5-1
clone_size: few

cdr3_nt: TGCAGTGCTAGAGAATTGCGGCTCTACGAGCAGTACTTC
cdr3_aa: CSARELRLYEQYF
j_call: TRBJ2-7
d_call: .
v_call: TRBV20-1
clone_size: .

cdr3_nt: TGTGCCAGCAGCTTGGTAGCCGACCCTATAGCCAAAAACATTCAGTACTTC
cdr3_aa: CASSLVADPIAKNIQYF
j_call: TRBJ2-4
d_call: .
v_call: TRBV5-5
clone_size: .

cdr3_nt: TGTGCCATCAGTGAGGGGGGGTTGGACGAGCAGTACTTC
cdr3_aa: CAISEGGLDEQYF
j_call: TRBJ2-7
d_call: .
v_call: TRBV10-3
clone_size: many

cdr3_nt: TGTGCCAGCAGCACGACTAGCGGGAGGGCCCCTGAGCAGTTCTTC
cdr3_aa: CASSTTSGRAPEQFF
j_call: TRBJ2-1
d_call: TRBD2
v_call: TRBV7-9
clone_size: many

cdr3_nt: TGCAGCGTTGAAGAGAGTGCCGGGGAGCTGTTTTTT
cdr3_aa: CSVEESAGELFF
j_call: TRBJ2-2
d_call: .
v_call: TRBV29-1
clone_size: many

cdr3_nt: TGTGCCAGCAGCTTAGGACTAGCGGGCCTGGCACAAGAGACCCAGTACTTC
cdr3_aa: CASSLGLAGLAQETQYF
j_call: TRBJ2-5
d_call: TRBD2
v_call: TRBV7-6
clone_size: .

cdr3_nt: TGTGCCAGCAGCCCATCTAGCGGGGGGGCAGCCGATACGCAGTATTTT
cdr3_aa: CASSPSSGGAADTQYF
j_call: TRBJ2-3
d_call: TRBD2
v_call: TRBV11-3
clone_size: .

cdr3_nt: TGTGCCAGCAGCTTAGATCAGCGGCCGCCGGCCACCGGGGAGCTGTTTTTT
cdr3_aa: CASSLDQRPPATGELFF
j_call: TRBJ2-2
d_call: .
v_call: TRBV11-2
clone_size: .

cdr3_nt: TGCAGCGTTGATCCAGGGGGCGGGACCGGGGAGCTGTTTTTT
cdr3_aa: CSVDPGGGTGELFF
j_call: TRBJ2-2
d_call: TRBD1
v_call: TRBV29-1
clone_size: few

cdr3_nt: TGTGCCAGCAGTTATGACAGGGGTTTCTACGAGCAGTACTTC
cdr3_aa: CASSYDRGFYEQYF
j_call: TRBJ2-7
d_call: TRBD1
v_call: TRBV7-8
clone_size: .

cdr3_nt: TGCAGCGTTGAAGAGTGGGAGGCGGGAGATACGCAGTATTTT
cdr3_aa: CSVEEWEAGDTQYF
j_call: TRBJ2-3
d_call: .
v_call: TRBV29-1
clone_size: .

cdr3_nt: TGCAGTGCTAGACAGACCGGGACGGCCTACGAGCAGTACTTC
cdr3_aa: CSARQTGTAYEQYF
j_call: TRBJ2-7
d_call: .
v_call: TRBV20-1
clone_size: few

cdr3_nt: TGTGCCAGCTCACCTACCCGACCCTCTGGGGCCAACGTCCTGACTTTC
cdr3_aa: CASSPTRPSGANVLTF
j_call: TRBJ2-6
d_call: .
v_call: TRBV18
clone_size: .

cdr3_nt: TGCGCCAGCAGCCAAGTAGCGGGACTAGCGACAGATACGCAGTATTTT
cdr3_aa: CASSQVAGLATDTQYF
j_call: TRBJ2-3
d_call: TRBD2
v_call: TRBV4-3
clone_size: many

cdr3_nt: TGTGCCAGCAGCTTACGGGAAACGTGGGAGACCCAGTACTTC
cdr3_aa: CASSLRETWETQYF
j_call: TRBJ2-5
d_call: .
v_call: TRBV13
clone_size: .

cdr3_nt: TGTGCCAGCAGCTCCGGGACAGGAGCTTCTGGGGCCAACGTCCTGACTTTC
cdr3_aa: CASSSGTGASGANVLTF
j_call: TRBJ2-6
d_call: TRBD1
v_call: TRBV7-9
clone_size: few

cdr3_nt: TGTGCCAGCAGCGCATGGACAGGGGGCAATCAGCCCCAGCATTTT
cdr3_aa: CASSAWTGGNQPQHF
j_call: TRBJ1-5
d_call: TRBD1
v_call: TRBV5-5
clone_size: few

cdr3_nt: TGTGCCACTAGGACGGCGGGAGTATCCAATGAGCAGTTCTTC
cdr3_aa: CATRTAGVSNEQFF
j_call: TRBJ2-1
d_call: TRBD2
v_call: TRBV15
clone_size: many

cdr3_nt: TGCGCCAGCAGCCAATTAGCGGGACAGGAGACCCAGTACTTC
cdr3_aa: CASSQLAGQETQYF
j_call: TRBJ2-5
d_call: .
v_call: TRBV4-1
clone_size: .

cdr3_nt: TGCGCCAGCAGCTTGGAGTCAGGGCTTTTCTACGAGCAGTACTTC
cdr3_aa: CASSLESGLFYEQYF
j_call: TRBJ2-7
d_call: .
v_call: TRBV5-1
clone_size: .